Below are 17 T cell receptor beta chains sequenced from a single sample in a study of cytomegalovirus exposure and HLA in healthy donors. 60 Vbeta and 13 Jbeta primers were used in PCR. Clones were read by immunoSEQ multiplex PCR, and TCRdb kept only the in-frame ones, dropping some. The sample contains just under 95,000 clones, around 74% of which appear only once. Sequencing was carried out using PBMCs. The receptors derive from a man aged 50 to 59 in good health and CMV-seropositive.

V is TRBV9 and J is TRBJ2-1; the match to TRBD2 covers 8 bases. This CDR3 comprises 14 residues. J was trimmed by 5 bases and V by 6 bases; bases with no gene match: 7. Germline values: CDR1 SGDLS, CDR2 YYNGEE. The DNA for the CDR3 is TGTGCCAGCACCCGAACTAGCGGCCACAATGAGCAGTTCTTC. Protein: CASTRTSGHNEQFF.

The CDR3 is CASSKGGPGDNEQFF. In nucleotides, the CDR3 is TGTGCCAGCAGCAAAGGTGGGCCAGGGGATAATGAGCAGTTCTTC. This sequence joins TRBV21-1 and TRBJ2-1; TRBD1, the D gene given by the table, was not confirmed from the DNA. TRBV21-1 is a documented pseudogene. The CDR3 has 15 residues.

This clone showed up just a few times. The chain links TRBV9 to TRBJ2-5; 8 bases fit TRBD1. The J call may be faulty, since TRBJ2-7 better matches the DNA end. Germline assignment: CDR1 SGDLS and CDR2 YYNGEE. The CDR3 consists of 15 residues. The CDR3 reads CASSPGQGSSYEQYF. In DNA form, the CDR3 reads TGTGCCAGCAGCCCCGGACAGGGTAGCTCCTACGAGCAGTACTTC.

The chain joins TRBV7-3 to TRBJ2-3; 9 nucleotides agree with TRBD2. Germline V gene data show CDR1 as SGHTA and CDR2 as FQGTGA. The CDR3 consists of 17 residues. V shed 5 bases, J shed 0 bases, and the junction held 9 bases outside the gene matches. The CDR3 nucleotides are TGTGCCAGCAGCGCCCACCCTAGCGGGGCAAGCACAGATACGCAGTATTTT. Its translation is CASSAHPSGASTDTQYF.

The chain is built from TRBV5-6 and TRBJ2-7, with 10 bases that match TRBD1. CDR3 size: 15 residues. Per germline, CDR1 SGHDT and CDR2 YYEEEE. The trim removed 3 bases at V and 2 bases at J, leaving 5 bases unmatched. For the CDR3, the DNA is TGTGCCAGCAGCTCGACAGGGGGCACGCCCTACGAGCAGTACTTC. Residues: CASSSTGGTPYEQYF. The variable domain in full, completed from reference TRBV5-6 and TRBJ2-7, reads DAGVTQSPTHLIKTRGQQVTLRCSPKSGHDTVSWYQQALGQGPQFIFQYYEEEERQRGNFPDRFSGHQFPNYSSELNVNALLLGDSALYLCASSSTGGTPYEQYFGPGTRLTVT.

V and J are TRBV13 and TRBJ2-5; 8 bases match TRBD2. Per germline, CDR1 PRHDT and CDR2 FYEKMQ (reference sequence). This CDR3 spans 13 amino acids. With 5 bases clipped from V and 4 bases from J, the junction kept 3 bases outside the gene matches. The chain's CDR3 is CASSTGTRETQYF. CDR3 coding DNA: TGTGCCAGCAGCACAGGGACTAGAGAGACCCAGTACTTC. The full variable domain, its missing parts supplied by reference TRBV13 and TRBJ2-5, is AAGVIQSPRHLIKEKRETATLKCYPIPRHDTVYWYQQGPGQDPQFLISFYEKMQSDKGSIPDRFSAQQFSDYHSELNMSSLELGDSALYFCASSTGTRETQYFGPGTRLLVL.

Here the CDR3 DNA reads TGTGCCAGCAGTGAAACACGGGGAGAGTTCTTC. This sequence encodes CASSETRGEFF. The chain uses TRBV2 and TRBJ2-1; maybe TRBD2 (5 bases). CDR1 and CDR2 from the germline V gene are SNHLY and FYNNEI. This CDR3 is 11 amino acids long. Trimming took 2 bases from V and 14 from J, leaving 10 bases between them. Filled out from reference TRBV2 and TRBJ2-1, the complete variable domain reads EPEVTQTPSHQVTQMGQEVILRCVPISNHLYFYWYRQILGQKVEFLVSFYNNEISEKSEIFDDQFSVERPDGSNFTLKIRSTKLEDSAMYFCASSETRGEFFGPGTRLTVL.

The chain combines TRBV13 with TRBJ2-2; D gene unclear. Germline V gene lookup returns CDR1 PRHDT and CDR2 FYEKMQ (reference sequence). The CDR3 contains 13 residues. V lost 2 bases and J 2 bases, leaving 3 bases between the germline ends. CDR3 residues: CASSLTNTGELFF. For the CDR3, the DNA is TGTGCCAGCAGCTTAACAAACACCGGGGAGCTGTTTTTT.

The chain combines TRBV5-1 with TRBJ1-3, with 7 bases lining up with TRBD1. Losses at the gene ends were 0 bases for V and 6 bases for J; bases not matched to a gene: 6. The CDR3 consists of 15 residues. Germline V lookup: CDR1 SGHRS, CDR2 YFSETQ. In DNA, the CDR3 is TGCGCCAGCAGCTTGGGACAGGGCTTGATAAACACCATATATTTT. It specifies CASSLGQGLINTIYF.

The V call is TRBV6-1, the J call TRBJ1-1, with D perhaps matching TRBD1 (5 bases). V lost 2 bases to trimming and J lost 3 bases, with 10 bases between them. The germline CDR1 and CDR2 sequences are MNHNS and SASEGT. This CDR3 contains 14 residues. CDR3 sequence: CASSEQGGYTEAFF. CDR3 coding DNA: TGTGCCAGCAGTGAACAGGGAGGCTACACTGAAGCTTTCTTT.

The chain combines TRBV10-3 with TRBJ1-2; possible D gene TRBD1, 6 bases. Trimming pared 7 bases from V and 7 bases from J, leaving 13 bases between. The CDR3 runs 12 residues. Germline lookup yields CDR1 ENHRY and CDR2 SYGVKD. In nucleotides, the CDR3 is TGTGCCATCACCGGGACAACATGTGGCTACACCTTC. It is translated as CAITGTTCGYTF.

The gene calls are TRBV2 and TRBJ2-6, with D possibly being TRBD1 (6 bases). CDR3 length equals 18 residues. Germline lookup yields CDR1 SNHLY and CDR2 FYNNEI. V shed 7 bases and J shed 1 base, with 20 bases lying between them. The CDR3 here is CASILGWGHRSGANVLTF. The CDR3 DNA follows: TGTGCCAGCATATTGGGGTGGGGACACCGATCTGGGGCCAACGTCCTGACTTTC.

This rearrangement joins TRBV4-2 to TRBJ1-3, with D possibly TRBD1 on 5 matching bases. Germline CDR1 is LGHNA and CDR2 is YNFKEQ. V lost 1 base and J 3 bases, leaving 13 bases between the germline ends. The CDR3 contains 16 residues. Written as DNA, the CDR3 is TGTGCCAGCAGCCAAGTGTTTGGGGCAGGTGGAAACACCATATATTTT. Encoded protein: CASSQVFGAGGNTIYF.

The count of this clone is one. This chain joins TRBV7-2 and TRBJ1-4; D gene ambiguous. Trimming stripped 6 bases from V and 0 bases from J, with 8 bases between. Germline V gene data show CDR1 as SGHTA and CDR2 as FQGNSA. This CDR3 is built from 14 residues. CDR3 sequence reads: CASSLDSTNEKLFF. CDR3 nucleotides: TGTGCCAGCAGTTTGGACTCAACTAATGAAAAACTGTTTTTT.

The CDR3 region has the DNA TGTGCCAGCACCACACTCGGGGGGCCCTCTTTTGGCTACACCTTC. It encodes CASTTLGGPSFGYTF. This chain joins TRBV6-5 and TRBJ1-2; a possible D gene is TRBD1 (6 bases). V was cut by 7 bases and J by 7 bases, with 22 bases left in between. The CDR3 covers 15 residues. Looked up from germline, CDR1 is MNHEY and CDR2 is SVGAGI.

This sequence joins TRBV7-2 and TRBJ2-7, with 10 nucleotides matching TRBD2. This CDR3 has 14 amino acids. Germline values: CDR1 SGHTA, CDR2 FQGNSA. V was clipped by 1 base and J by 3 bases; unmatched bases: 0. CDR3 nucleotide sequence: TGTGCCAGCAGCTTAGGACTAGCGGGCTACGAGCAGTACTTC. Its translation is CASSLGLAGYEQYF.

V gene TRBV7-2 combines with J gene TRBJ1-1; D ambiguous. CDR3 length: 14 amino acids. Germline V lookup: CDR1 SGHTA, CDR2 FQGNSA. The V end was cut by 1 base, the J end by 0 bases, with 6 bases between. CDR3 coding DNA: TGTGCCAGCAGCTTAGTTTCAATGAACACTGAAGCTTTCTTT. Protein sequence: CASSLVSMNTEAFF. Filled out from reference TRBV7-2 and TRBJ1-1, the complete variable domain reads GAGVSQSPSNKVTEKGKDVELRCDPISGHTALYWYRQSLGQGLEFLIYFQGNSAPDKSGLPSDRFSAERTGGSVSTLTIQRTQQEDSAVYLCASSLVSMNTEAFFGQGTRLTVV.